Here is one T cell receptor (beta chain) with its context. Its cognate antigen is unknown. The record originates from a study of T cell responses to AZD1222 COVID-19 vaccine. Background on the study: The study pooled second doses at about 4 or about 12 weeks.

Produced via immunoSEQ multiplex PCR; TCRdb's table is partial and in-frame only. The sample holds around 100,000 clones; 90% are singletons and the top ten take 1.3%. The CDR3 runs 17 residues. V was cut by 4 bases and J by 0 bases, with 13 bases left in between. Germline loops: CDR1 MNHEY, CDR2 SMNVEV (reference sequence). Study-level points and caveats: Targets within unmutated variant regions were reportedly found for nearly half of spike-specific TCRs.

Sequenced material: peripheral blood, taken on day 0 of AZD1222 vaccination. V and J are TRBV27 and TRBJ2-6; D ambiguous. The receptor's source is an adult in good health. CDR3 DNA: TGTGCCAGCAGTTCTCGGTTGCGTAGCTCTGGGGCCAACGTCCTGACTTTC. It is translated as CASSSRLRSSGANVLTF.